The source of this T cell receptor beta chain is a study of CD8 T cells in ankylosing spondylitis. Notes on the study in general: Some motif variants had been reported before (in reactive arthritis synovial fluid and blood).

Remarks on this clonotype: What it binds is unknown.

Per the germline V gene, CDR1 is SEHNR and CDR2 is FQNEAQ (reference sequence). Between the trimmed V and J ends, which lost 5 bases and 1 base, there was a span of 11 bases. This CDR3 region has 14 residues. TCRdb called the 5' RACE reads again in MiXCR, with one record for every CDR3 protein. The table has some 200,000 distinct CDR3 sequences, over 10% seen once. This chain joins TRBV7-9 and TRBJ1-1; no clear D gene. The source of this sequence is a male donor with ankylosing spondylitis or in good health (not recorded which). Source material: blood, either unsorted or a sorted T cell fraction (not recorded which). CDR3 region: CASSRAGPNTEAFF. The CDR3, as DNA: TGTGCCAGCAGCCGAGCAGGACCGAACACTGAAGCTTTCTTT. The complete variable domain, with remaining parts taken from reference TRBV7-9 and TRBJ1-1, reads DTGVSQNPRHKITKRGQNVTFRCDPISEHNRLYWYRQTLGQGPEFLTYFQNEAQLEKSRLLSDRFSAERPKGSFSTLEIQRTEQGDSAMYLCASSRAGPNTEAFFGQGTRLTVV.